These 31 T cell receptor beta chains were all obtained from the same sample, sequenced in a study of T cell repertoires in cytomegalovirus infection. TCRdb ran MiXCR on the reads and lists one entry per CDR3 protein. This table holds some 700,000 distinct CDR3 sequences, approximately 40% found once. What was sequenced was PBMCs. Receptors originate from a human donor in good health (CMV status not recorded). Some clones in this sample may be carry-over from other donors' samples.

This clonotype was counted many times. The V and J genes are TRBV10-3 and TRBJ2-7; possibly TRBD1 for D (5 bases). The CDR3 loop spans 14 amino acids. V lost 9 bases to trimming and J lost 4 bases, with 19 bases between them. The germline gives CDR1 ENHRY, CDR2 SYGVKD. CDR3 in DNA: TGTGCCATTTATGGGGCGGACACTTTGTACGAGCAGTACTTC. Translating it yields CAIYGADTLYEQYF.

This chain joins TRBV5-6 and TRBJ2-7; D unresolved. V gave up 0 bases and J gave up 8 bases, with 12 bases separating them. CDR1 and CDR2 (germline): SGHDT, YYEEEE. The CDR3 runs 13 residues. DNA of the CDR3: TGTGCCAGCAGCTTGGGAACCCTCGAGAAGCAGTACTTC. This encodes CASSLGTLEKQYF.

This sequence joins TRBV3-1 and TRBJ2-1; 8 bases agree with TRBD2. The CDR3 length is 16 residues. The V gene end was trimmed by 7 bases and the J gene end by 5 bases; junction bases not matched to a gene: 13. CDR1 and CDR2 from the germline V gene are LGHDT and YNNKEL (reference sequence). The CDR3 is CASTPGGGKDNNEQFF. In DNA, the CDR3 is TGTGCCAGCACTCCCGGGGGGGGTAAAGATAACAATGAGCAGTTCTTC.

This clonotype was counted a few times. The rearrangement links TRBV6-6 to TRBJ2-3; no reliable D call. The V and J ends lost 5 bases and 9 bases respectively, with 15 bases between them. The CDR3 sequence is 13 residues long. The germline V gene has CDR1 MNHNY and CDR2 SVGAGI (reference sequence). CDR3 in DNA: TGTGCCAGCAGTCCGACGGTCCAAGGAACGCAGTATTTT. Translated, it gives CASSPTVQGTQYF.

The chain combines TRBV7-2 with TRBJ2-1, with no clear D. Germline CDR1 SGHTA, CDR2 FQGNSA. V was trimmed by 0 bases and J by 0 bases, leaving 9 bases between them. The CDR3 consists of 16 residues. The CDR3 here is CASSLAATSSYNEQFF. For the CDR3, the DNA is TGTGCCAGCAGCTTAGCTGCGACGAGCTCCTACAATGAGCAGTTCTTC.

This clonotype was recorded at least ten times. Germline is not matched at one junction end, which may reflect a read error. The CDR3 coding sequence is TGCGCCAGCAGTCGCGACAGCCTCAATCAGCCCCAGCATTTT. Protein sequence: CASSRDSLNQPQHF. The chain has TRBV6-5 and TRBJ1-5; tentatively, D is TRBD1 (5 bases). CDR1 is MNHEY, CDR2 SVGAGI, per germline. The CDR3 totals 14 residues.

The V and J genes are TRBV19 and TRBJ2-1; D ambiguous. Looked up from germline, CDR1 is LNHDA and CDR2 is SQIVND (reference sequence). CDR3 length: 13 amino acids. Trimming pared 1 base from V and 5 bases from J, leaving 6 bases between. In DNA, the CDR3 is TGTGCCAGTAGTATAGGCCGGGACAATGAGCAGTTCTTC. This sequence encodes CASSIGRDNEQFF. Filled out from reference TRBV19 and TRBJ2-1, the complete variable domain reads DGGITQSPKYLFRKEGQNVTLSCEQNLNHDAMYWYRQDPGQGLRLIYYSQIVNDFQKGDIAEGYSVSREKKESFPLTVTSAQKNPTAFYLCASSIGRDNEQFFGPGTRLTVL.

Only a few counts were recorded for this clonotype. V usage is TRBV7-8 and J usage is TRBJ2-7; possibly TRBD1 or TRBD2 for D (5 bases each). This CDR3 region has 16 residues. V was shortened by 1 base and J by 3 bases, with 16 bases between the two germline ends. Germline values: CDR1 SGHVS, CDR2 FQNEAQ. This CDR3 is CASSLDYRGPLYEQYF. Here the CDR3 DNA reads TGTGCCAGCAGCTTAGATTACCGGGGACCCCTCTACGAGCAGTACTTC.

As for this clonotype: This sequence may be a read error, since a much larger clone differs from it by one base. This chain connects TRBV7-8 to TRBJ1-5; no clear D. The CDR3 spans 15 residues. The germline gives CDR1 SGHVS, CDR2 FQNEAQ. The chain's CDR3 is CGSSISANSNQPQHF. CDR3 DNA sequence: TGTGGCAGCAGCATCTCCGCAAATAGCAATCAGCCCCAGCATTTT. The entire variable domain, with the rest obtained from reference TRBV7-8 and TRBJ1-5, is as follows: GAGVSQSPRYKVAKRGQDVALRCDPISGHVSLFWYQQALGQGPEFLTYFQNEAQLDKSGLPSDRFFAERPEGSVSTLKIQRTQQEDSAVYLCGSSISANSNQPQHFGDGTRLSIL.

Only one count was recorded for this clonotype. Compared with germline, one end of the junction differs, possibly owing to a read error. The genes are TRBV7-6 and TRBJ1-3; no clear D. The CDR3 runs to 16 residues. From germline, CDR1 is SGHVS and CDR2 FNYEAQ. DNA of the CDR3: TGTGCCAGCAGCTTCGGGTCGACCGTCTCTGGAAACCCCATATATTTT. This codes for CASSFGSTVSGNPIYF.

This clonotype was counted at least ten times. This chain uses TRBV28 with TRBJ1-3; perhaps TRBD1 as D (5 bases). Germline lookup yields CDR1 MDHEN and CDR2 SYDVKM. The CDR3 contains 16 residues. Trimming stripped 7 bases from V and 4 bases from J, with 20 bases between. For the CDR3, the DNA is TGTGCCAGCAAGGGGATTTGGGATATCGGCGGAAACACCATATATTTT. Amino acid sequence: CASKGIWDIGGNTIYF.

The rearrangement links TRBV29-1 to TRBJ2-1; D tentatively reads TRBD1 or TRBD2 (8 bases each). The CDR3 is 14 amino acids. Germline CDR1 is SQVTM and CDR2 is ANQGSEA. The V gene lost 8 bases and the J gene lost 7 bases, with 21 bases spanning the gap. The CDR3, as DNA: TGCAGCATCCAGATAGCGGGACAGGCGAATGAGCAGTTCTTC. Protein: CSIQIAGQANEQFF.

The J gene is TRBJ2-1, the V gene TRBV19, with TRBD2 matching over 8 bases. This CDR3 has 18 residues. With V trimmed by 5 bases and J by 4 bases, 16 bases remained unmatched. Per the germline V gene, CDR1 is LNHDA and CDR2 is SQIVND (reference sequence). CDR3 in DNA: TGTGCCAGTAGTCCACGGACTGGAGCGGGGGCCCTTTACAATGAGCAGTTCTTC. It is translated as CASSPRTGAGALYNEQFF.

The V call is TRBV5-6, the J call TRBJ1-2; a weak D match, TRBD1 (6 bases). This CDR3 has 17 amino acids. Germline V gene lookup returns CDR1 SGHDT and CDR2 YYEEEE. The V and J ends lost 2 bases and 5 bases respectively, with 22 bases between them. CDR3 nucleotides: TGTGCCAGCAGCTTAGTCCAGGGGTTCGGAAACTCGTATGGCTACACCTTC. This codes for CASSLVQGFGNSYGYTF.

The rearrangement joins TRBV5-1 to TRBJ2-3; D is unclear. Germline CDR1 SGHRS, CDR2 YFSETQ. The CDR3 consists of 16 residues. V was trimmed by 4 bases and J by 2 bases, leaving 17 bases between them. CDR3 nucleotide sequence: TGCGCCAGCAGCGCCTTAGCCCTTCCTTACACAGATACGCAGTATTTT. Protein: CASSALALPYTDTQYF. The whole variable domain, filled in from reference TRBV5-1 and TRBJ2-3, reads KAGVTQTPRYLIKTRGQQVTLSCSPISGHRSVSWYQQTPGQGLQFLFEYFSETQRNKGNFPGRFSGRQFSNSRSEMNVSTLELGDSALYLCASSALALPYTDTQYFGPGTRLTVL.

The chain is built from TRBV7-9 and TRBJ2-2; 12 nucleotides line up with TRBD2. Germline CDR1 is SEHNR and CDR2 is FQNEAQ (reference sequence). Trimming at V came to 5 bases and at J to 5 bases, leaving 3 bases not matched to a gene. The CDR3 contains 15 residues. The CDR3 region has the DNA TGTGCCAGCAGCAGACTAGCGGGGGAAACCGGGGAGCTGTTTTTT. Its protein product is CASSRLAGETGELFF.

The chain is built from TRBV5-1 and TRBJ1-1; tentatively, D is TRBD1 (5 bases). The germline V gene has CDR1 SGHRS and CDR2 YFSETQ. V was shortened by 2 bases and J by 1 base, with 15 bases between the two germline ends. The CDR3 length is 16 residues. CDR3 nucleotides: TGCGCCAGCAGCTTCGACAGATTACGCGCGAACACTGAAGCTTTCTTT. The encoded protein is CASSFDRLRANTEAFF.

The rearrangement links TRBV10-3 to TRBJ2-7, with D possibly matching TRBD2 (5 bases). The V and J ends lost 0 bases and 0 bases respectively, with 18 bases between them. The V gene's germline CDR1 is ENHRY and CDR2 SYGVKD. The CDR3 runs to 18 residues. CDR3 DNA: TGTGCCATCAGTGAGTCGATCGAGGGCCAGCTAAGCTCCTACGAGCAGTACTTC. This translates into CAISESIEGQLSSYEQYF.

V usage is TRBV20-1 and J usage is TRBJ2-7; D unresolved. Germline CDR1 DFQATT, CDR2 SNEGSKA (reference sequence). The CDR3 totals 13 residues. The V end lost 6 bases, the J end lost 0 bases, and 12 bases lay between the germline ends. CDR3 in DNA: TGCAGTGCCCCCCCTGACCACTCCTACGAGCAGTACTTC. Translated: CSAPPDHSYEQYF.

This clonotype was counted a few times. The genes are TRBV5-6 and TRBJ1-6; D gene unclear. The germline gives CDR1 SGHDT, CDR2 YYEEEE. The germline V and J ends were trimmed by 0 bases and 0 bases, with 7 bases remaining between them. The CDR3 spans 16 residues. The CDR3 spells CASSLGGFSYNSPLHF. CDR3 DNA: TGTGCCAGCAGCTTGGGAGGGTTCTCCTATAATTCACCCCTCCACTTT.

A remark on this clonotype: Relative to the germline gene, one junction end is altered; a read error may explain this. CDR3 loop: CARSLSTSQETQYF. The CDR3 DNA reads as TGTGCCAGGAGTTTATCGACTTCCCAAGAGACCCAGTACTTC. The V call is TRBV12-3 or TRBV12-4, the J call TRBJ2-5; D is unclear. This CDR3 region has 14 residues.

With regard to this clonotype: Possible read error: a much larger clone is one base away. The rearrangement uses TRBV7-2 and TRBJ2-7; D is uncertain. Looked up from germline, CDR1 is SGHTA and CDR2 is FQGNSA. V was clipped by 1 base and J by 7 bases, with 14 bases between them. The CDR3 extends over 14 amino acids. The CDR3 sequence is CASSLEVISFEQYF. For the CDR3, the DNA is TGTGCCAGCAGCTTAGAGGTAATATCTTTTGAGCAGTACTTC.

The CDR3 coding sequence is TGTGCCAGCAGCCCCGGTTGGGGGTCCCAAGAGACCCAGTACTTC. Protein sequence: CASSPGWGSQETQYF. The genes are TRBV6-5 and TRBJ2-5; D might be TRBD1 or TRBD2, each matching 5 bases. This CDR3 has 15 residues. Germline lookup yields CDR1 MNHEY and CDR2 SVGAGI. V dropped 6 bases and J dropped 1 base, with 15 bases sitting between them.

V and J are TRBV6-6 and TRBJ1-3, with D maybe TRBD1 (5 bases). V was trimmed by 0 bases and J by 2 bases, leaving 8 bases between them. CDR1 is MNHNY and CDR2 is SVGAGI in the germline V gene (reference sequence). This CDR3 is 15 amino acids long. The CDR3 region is CASSYSRDPGNTIYF. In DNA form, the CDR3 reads TGTGCCAGCAGTTACTCCAGGGATCCTGGAAACACCATATATTTT.

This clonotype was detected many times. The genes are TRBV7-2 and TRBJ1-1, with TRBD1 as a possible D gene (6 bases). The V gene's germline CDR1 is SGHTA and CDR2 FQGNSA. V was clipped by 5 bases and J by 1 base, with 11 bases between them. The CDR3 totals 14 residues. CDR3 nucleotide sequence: TGTGCCAGCAGCCAACAGGGTGGGAACACTGAAGCTTTCTTT. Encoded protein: CASSQQGGNTEAFF.

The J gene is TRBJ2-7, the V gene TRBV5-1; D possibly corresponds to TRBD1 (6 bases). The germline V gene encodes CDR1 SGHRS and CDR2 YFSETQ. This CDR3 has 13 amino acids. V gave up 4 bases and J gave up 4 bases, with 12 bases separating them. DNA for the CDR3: TGCGCCAGCAGCGTGGGGACACTATACGAGCAGTACTTC. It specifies CASSVGTLYEQYF.

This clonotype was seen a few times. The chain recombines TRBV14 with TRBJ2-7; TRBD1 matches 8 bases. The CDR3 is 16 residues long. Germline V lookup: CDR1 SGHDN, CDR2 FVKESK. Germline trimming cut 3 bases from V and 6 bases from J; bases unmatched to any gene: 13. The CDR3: CASSHADRGFRGEQYF. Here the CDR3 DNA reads TGTGCCAGCAGCCATGCAGACAGGGGATTTAGGGGCGAGCAGTACTTC.

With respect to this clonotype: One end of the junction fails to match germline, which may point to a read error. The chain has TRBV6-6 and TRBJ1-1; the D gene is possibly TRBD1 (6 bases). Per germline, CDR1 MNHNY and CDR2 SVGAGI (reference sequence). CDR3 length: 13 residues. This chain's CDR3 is CASSLGGSTEALF. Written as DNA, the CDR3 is TGTGCCAGCAGTTTAGGGGGGAGCACTGAAGCTTTATTT.

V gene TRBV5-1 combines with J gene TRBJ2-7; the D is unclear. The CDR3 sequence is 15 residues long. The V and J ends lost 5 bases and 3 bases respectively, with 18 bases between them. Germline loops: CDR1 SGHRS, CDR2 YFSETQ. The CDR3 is CASRITVGSNYEQYF. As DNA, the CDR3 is TGCGCCAGCAGGATAACAGTGGGGTCAAACTACGAGCAGTACTTC.

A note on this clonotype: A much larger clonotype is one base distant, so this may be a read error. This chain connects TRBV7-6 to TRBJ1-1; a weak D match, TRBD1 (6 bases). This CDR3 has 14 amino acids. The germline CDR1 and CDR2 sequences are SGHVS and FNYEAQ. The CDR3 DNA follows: TGTGTCAGCTCCAGGGGCGCAGAGAACACTGAAGCTTTCTTT. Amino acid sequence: CVSSRGAENTEAFF.

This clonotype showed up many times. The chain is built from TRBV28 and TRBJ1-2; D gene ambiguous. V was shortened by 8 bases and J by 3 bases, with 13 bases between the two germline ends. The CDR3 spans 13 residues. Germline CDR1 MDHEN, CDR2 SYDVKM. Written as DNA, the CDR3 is TGTGCCAGCGAGTATACCACCCACTATGGCTACACCTTC. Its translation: CASEYTTHYGYTF.